This T cell receptor beta chain was observed in a study of shared clonotypes between healthy human individuals. Points from the study as a whole: Tissues were not sampled, only blood, and their repertoires likely differ.

This table comes from immunoSEQ multiplex PCR, and its TCRdb copy is limited to in-frame clones, with some not included. The sample consists of hundreds of thousands of clones, approximately 79% of them appearing once. Comment on this clone: The antigen is not known.

CDR1 MNHEY and CDR2 SVGAGI come from the germline V gene. This CDR3 contains 11 residues. The V gene is TRBV6-5, the J gene TRBJ1-4; D is possibly TRBD1 (6 bases). This clonotype originated in a woman aged 25 to 39 in good health. Sequences were obtained from memory CD4+ T cells sorted from blood. This sample's subset: CD45RA-negative fraction. CDR3 coding DNA: TGTGTGGTGAGGGGGAATGAAAAACTGTTTTTT. Its protein is CVVRGNEKLFF.